This T cell receptor (beta chain) was retrieved from a study of blood T cell repertoires in COVID-19. Study at large: From the United States, Italy and Spain came samples of acute and convalescent COVID-19. PBMCs, B-cell-depleted T cells, or T cells were the source of the cDNA or gDNA that made up the material.

The CDR3 spans 14 residues. Germline CDR1 reads MGHDK; CDR2 reads SYGVNS. V was trimmed by 8 bases and J by 3 bases, leaving 16 bases between them. Per the authors' pipeline: Reference gene primers were amplified, and this amplification served to estimate nucleated cell counts. Generated by immunoSEQ multiplex PCR, the TCRdb table keeps only in-frame clones and is missing some. V, J and clone size were drawn from that table, and D and trimming were deduced from the DNA. This sample has approximately 89,000 clones, with around 92% found just once. The receptor comes from a woman aged 60-70 years with active COVID-19. Sample: peripheral blood. The gene calls are TRBV25-1 and TRBJ2-5; D might be TRBD2 (6 bases). The DNA for the CDR3 is TGTGCCAGCGGGAGGACTGACACGAAAGAGACCCAGTACTTC. Its translation: CASGRTDTKETQYF.